The rows below give T cell receptor beta chains drawn from one sample of a study of T cells in Graves' hyperthyroidism and ophthalmopathy. TCRdb reanalysed the multiplex PCR reads using MiXCR and keeps one entry per CDR3 protein. The sample has about 640,000 distinct CDR3 sequences, less than 25% seen once; the top ten hold approximately 30%. Material for sequencing was blood. The receptors derive from a man aged 25-45 years with Graves' ophthalmopathy. CDR3s include the opening cysteine and the closing phenylalanine or tryptophan. Size tells how often a clone was seen (once, few, many) or the class of an expanded clone, and some rows leave it out.

j_call clone_size v_call cdr3_aa
TRBJ2-1 few TRBV29-1 CSVSRVGAYNEQFF
TRBJ2-2 many TRBV2 CASTTNIGFTGELFF
TRBJ2-2 many TRBV24-1 CATSDSGTPNTGELFF
TRBJ1-1 NA TRBV4-3 CASSQVWTGARGTEAFF
TRBJ2-3 many TRBV11-2 CASSVTGLWDTQYF
TRBJ1-1 many TRBV5-5 CASSLPGANTEAFF
TRBJ1-1 NA TRBV4-1 CASSQGPFEAFF
TRBJ2-1 few TRBV12-3/TRBV12-4 CASSLMASSYNEQFF
TRBJ2-7 many TRBV28 CASRGRGRGGGEQYF
TRBJ1-1 many TRBV27 CASRRANMNTEAFF
TRBJ2-5 many TRBV15 CATSRGSSQETQYF
TRBJ2-1 many TRBV9 CASSGGLLYNEQFF
TRBJ2-7 many TRBV28 CASSSGTSDSYEQYF
TRBJ2-1 NA TRBV5-6 CASSFGPATSNEQFF
TRBJ2-5 NA TRBV5-6 CASSLLASSFETQYF
TRBJ2-5 NA TRBV10-3 CAISRGRDQETQYF
TRBJ2-1 NA TRBV12-3/TRBV12-4 CASRAGTGDGNEQFF
TRBJ1-1 NA TRBV7-2 CASTPRQANTEAFF
TRBJ2-7 many TRBV10-1 CASSEAGTGLGEQYF
TRBJ2-1 many TRBV24-1 CATSDPGYNEQFF
TRBJ2-7 NA TRBV6-4 CAGGCWGYEQYF
TRBJ2-1 NA TRBV9 CASSPAIIGRDNEQFF
TRBJ1-1 many TRBV11-2 CASSLGVATEAFF
TRBJ2-7 few TRBV7-9 CASSLSRGSTYEQYF
TRBJ2-1 many TRBV20-1 CSADLNEQFF
TRBJ2-7 NA TRBV13 CASSLQGALIYEQYF
TRBJ2-5 NA TRBV20-1 CSARSPLWEETQYF
TRBJ1-5 many TRBV12-3/TRBV12-4 CASSPGVYNQPQHF